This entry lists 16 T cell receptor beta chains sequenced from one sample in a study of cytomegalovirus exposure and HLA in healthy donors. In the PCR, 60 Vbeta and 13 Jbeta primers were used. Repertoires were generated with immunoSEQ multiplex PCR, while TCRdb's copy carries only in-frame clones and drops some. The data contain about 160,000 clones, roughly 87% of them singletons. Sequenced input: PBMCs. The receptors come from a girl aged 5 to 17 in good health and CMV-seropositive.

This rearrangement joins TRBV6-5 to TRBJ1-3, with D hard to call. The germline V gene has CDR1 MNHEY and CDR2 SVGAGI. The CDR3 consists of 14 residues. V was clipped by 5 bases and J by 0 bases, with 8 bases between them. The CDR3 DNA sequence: TGTGCCAGCAGTGCCACAAGCTCTGGAAACACCATATATTTT. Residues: CASSATSSGNTIYF.

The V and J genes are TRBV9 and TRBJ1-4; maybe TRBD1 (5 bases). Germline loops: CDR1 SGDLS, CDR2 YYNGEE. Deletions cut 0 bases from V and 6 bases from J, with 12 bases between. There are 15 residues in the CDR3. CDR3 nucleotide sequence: TGTGCCAGCAGCGTAGCTTCATTAGGGGATGAAAAACTGTTTTTT. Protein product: CASSVASLGDEKLFF.

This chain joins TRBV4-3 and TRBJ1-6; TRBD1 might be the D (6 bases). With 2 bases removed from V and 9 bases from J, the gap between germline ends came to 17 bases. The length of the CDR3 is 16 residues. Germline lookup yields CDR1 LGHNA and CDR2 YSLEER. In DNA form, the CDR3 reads TGCGCCAGCAGCCAAAAGGTTCAGGGGCCCCCTTCACCCCTCCACTTT. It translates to CASSQKVQGPPSPLHF.

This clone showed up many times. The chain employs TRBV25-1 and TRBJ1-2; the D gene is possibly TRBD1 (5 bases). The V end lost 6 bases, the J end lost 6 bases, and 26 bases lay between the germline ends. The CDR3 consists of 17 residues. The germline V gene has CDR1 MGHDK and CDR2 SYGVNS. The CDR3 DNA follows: TGTGCCAGCAGCGAAGGGTCTCAAGGGGCGGTTGTTAATGGCTACACCTTC. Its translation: CASSEGSQGAVVNGYTF.

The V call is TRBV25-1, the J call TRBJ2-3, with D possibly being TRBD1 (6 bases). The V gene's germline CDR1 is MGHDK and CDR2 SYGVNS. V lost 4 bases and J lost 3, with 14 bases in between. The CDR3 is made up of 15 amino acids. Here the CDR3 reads CASSAPGVVTDTQYF. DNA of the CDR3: TGTGCCAGCAGTGCACCAGGGGTCGTTACAGATACGCAGTATTTT.

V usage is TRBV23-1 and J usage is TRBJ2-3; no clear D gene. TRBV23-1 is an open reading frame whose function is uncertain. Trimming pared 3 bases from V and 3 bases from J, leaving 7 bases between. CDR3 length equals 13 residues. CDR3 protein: CASSHELTDTQYF. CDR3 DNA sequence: TGCGCCAGCAGTCATGAGTTGACAGATACGCAGTATTTT.

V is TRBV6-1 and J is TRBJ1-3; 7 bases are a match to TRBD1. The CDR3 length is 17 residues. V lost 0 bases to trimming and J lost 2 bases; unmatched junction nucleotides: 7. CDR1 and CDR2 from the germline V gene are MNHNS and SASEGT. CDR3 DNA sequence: TGTGCCAGCAGTGAAGCTTTTGACAGGGTGGCTGGAAACACCATATATTTT. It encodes CASSEAFDRVAGNTIYF.

The CDR3 is CAIRPRDRDGYTF. DNA for the CDR3: TGTGCCATCAGGCCCCGGGACAGAGATGGCTACACCTTC. V and J are TRBV10-3 and TRBJ1-2, with TRBD1 identical over 7 bases. Germline lookup yields CDR1 ENHRY and CDR2 SYGVKD. With V trimmed by 6 bases and J by 6 bases, 7 bases remained unmatched. This CDR3 region has 13 residues.

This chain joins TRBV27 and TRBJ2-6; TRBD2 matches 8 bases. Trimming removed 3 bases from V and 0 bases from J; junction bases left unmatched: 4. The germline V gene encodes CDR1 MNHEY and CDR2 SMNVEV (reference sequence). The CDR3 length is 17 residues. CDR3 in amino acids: CASSFWRGDSGANVLTF. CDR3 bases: TGTGCCAGCAGTTTCTGGCGGGGGGACTCTGGGGCCAACGTCCTGACTTTC. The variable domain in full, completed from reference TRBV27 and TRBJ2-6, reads EAQVTQNPRYLITVTGKKLTVTCSQNMNHEYMSWYRQDPGLGLRQIYYSMNVEVTDKGDVPEGYKVSRKEKRNFPLILESPSPNQTSLYFCASSFWRGDSGANVLTFGAGSRLTVL.

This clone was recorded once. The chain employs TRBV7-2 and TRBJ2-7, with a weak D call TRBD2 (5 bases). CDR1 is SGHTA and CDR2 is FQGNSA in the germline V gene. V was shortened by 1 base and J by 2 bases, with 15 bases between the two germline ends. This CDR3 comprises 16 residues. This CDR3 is CASSLGEWGLPYEQYF. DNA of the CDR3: TGTGCCAGCAGCTTAGGGGAGTGGGGTTTACCCTACGAGCAGTACTTC.

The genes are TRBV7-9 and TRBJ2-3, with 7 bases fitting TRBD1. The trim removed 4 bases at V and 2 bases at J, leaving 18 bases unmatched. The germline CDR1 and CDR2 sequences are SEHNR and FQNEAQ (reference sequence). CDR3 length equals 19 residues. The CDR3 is CASSSPTIYRDSSTDTQYF. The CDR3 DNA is TGTGCCAGCAGCTCACCAACGATATACCGGGACAGCTCCACAGATACGCAGTATTTT.

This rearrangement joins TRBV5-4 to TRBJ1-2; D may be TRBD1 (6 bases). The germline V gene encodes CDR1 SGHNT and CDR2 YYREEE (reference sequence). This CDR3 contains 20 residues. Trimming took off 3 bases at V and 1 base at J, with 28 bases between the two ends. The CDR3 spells CASSSLQKGEYLEDNYGYTF. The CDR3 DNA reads TGTGCCAGCAGCTCGCTTCAGAAGGGGGAGTATCTTGAGGATAACTATGGCTACACCTTC.

Here the CDR3 DNA reads TGTGCCAGCAGTTCACTCACAGGGACCCCAGATACGCAGTATTTT. Translating gives CASSSLTGTPDTQYF. The gene calls are TRBV27 and TRBJ2-3; tentatively, D is TRBD1 (6 bases). V lost 4 bases to trimming and J lost 4 bases, with 15 bases between them. In germline, CDR1 is MNHEY, CDR2 SMNVEV (reference sequence). The CDR3 totals 15 residues.

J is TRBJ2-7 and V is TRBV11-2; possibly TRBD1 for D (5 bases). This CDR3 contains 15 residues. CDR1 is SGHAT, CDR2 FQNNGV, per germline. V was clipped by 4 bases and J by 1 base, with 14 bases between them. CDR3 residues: CASSSGPTGSYEQYF. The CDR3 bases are TGTGCCAGCAGCTCCGGCCCCACAGGATCCTACGAGCAGTACTTC.

CDR3 amino acids: CASSYGSNQPQHF. For the CDR3, the DNA is TGTGCCAGCAGTTATGGCAGCAATCAGCCCCAGCATTTT. V gene TRBV6-6 combines with J gene TRBJ1-5; D is uncertain. Trimming left V 3 bases short and J 1 base short, with 4 bases between. The germline V gene encodes CDR1 MNHNY and CDR2 SVGAGI (reference sequence). The CDR3 length is 13 residues.

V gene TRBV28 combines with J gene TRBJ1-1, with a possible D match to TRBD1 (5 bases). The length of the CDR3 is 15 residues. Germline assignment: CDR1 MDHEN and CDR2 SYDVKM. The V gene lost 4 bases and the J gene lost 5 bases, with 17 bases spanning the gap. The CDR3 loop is CASSSIRRGGTEAFF. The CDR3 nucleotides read TGTGCCAGCAGTTCCATCCGGCGGGGGGGGACTGAAGCTTTCTTT.